This T cell receptor (beta chain) was profiled in a study of blood T cell repertoires in COVID-19. Across the study: Sites across the United States, Italy and Spain contributed samples from acute and convalescent COVID-19. The cDNA or gDNA used as material had been derived from T cells, B-cell-depleted T cells, or PBMCs.

The CDR3 length is 15 residues. Germline V gene data show CDR1 as KGHDR and CDR2 as SFDVKD. V trimming: 8 bases; J trimming: 3 bases; junction bases outside the gene matches: 5. Authors' data handling: Reference gene primer amplification gave estimated nucleated cell counts. Some clones are missing from TCRdb's copy, which holds only in-frame ones; the method was immunoSEQ multiplex PCR. The D gene and trimming were derived from the DNA, and the V and J assignments and clone size from that table. This table holds 250,000 to 350,000 clones, about 91% found once. This chain connects TRBV24-1 to TRBJ2-2; 10 positions agree with TRBD1. The clonotype was recovered from a woman in her 30s who had recovered from COVID-19. The sequenced sample was peripheral blood. The DNA of the CDR3 is TGTGCCACCACCGAGGGGACAGGGGACACCGGGGAGCTGTTTTTT. It is translated as CATTEGTGDTGELFF.